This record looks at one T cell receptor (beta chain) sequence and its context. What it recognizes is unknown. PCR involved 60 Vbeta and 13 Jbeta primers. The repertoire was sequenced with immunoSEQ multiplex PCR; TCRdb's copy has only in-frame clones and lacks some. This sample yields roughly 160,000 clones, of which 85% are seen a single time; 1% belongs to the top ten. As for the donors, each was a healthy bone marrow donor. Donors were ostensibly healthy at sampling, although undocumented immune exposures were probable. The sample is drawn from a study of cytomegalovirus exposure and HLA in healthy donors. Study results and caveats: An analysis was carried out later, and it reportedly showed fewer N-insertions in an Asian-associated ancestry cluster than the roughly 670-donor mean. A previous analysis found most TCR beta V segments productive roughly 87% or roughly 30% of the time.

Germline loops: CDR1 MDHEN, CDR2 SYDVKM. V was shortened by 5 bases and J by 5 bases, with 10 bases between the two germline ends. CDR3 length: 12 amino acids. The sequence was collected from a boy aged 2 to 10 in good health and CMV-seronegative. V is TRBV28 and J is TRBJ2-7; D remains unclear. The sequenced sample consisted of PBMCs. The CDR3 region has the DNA TGTGCCAGCAGTCCCACGTGGCACGAGCAGTACTTC. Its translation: CASSPTWHEQYF.